This TCR beta chain was recorded in a study of T cell clonality in common variable immunodeficiency. Study-wide results and caveats: CVID subjects shared fewer TCRbeta clones than healthy controls did. Patient heterogeneity in the CVID cohort limited correlations between repertoire features and clinical complications.

Caucasian heritage predominated among both patients and controls. Using immunoSEQ multiplex PCR, the repertoire was profiled, and TCRdb retains in-frame clones only, with some absent. The repertoire has roughly 32,000 clones, none seen only once; the ten largest take roughly 8.9%. This clone was seen more than once but under ten times. Its antigen is currently unknown. The read ends 3 residues shy of where the CDR3 ends; the end is completed using the germline J gene. Germline CDR1 and CDR2: SEHNR and FQNEAQ (reference sequence). The V gene lost 10 bases and the J gene lost 3 bases, with 13 bases spanning the gap. The CDR3 extends over 12 amino acids.

Sequencing used peripheral blood mononuclear cells. The clonotype comes from a person between 18 and 70 years old in good health. The rearrangement uses TRBV7-9 and TRBJ2-7; D is perhaps TRBD1 (6 bases). Here the CDR3 reads CATAQGSYEQYF. The sequenced part of the CDR3 DNA is TGTGCCACAGCACAGGGCAGCTACGAG. Together with reference TRBV7-9 and TRBJ2-7, the CDR3 gives the full variable domain: DTGVSQNPRHKITKRGQNVTFRCDPISEHNRLYWYRQTLGQGPEFLTYFQNEAQLEKSRLLSDRFSAERPKGSFSTLEIQRTEQGDSAMYLCATAQGSYEQYFGPGTRLTVT.